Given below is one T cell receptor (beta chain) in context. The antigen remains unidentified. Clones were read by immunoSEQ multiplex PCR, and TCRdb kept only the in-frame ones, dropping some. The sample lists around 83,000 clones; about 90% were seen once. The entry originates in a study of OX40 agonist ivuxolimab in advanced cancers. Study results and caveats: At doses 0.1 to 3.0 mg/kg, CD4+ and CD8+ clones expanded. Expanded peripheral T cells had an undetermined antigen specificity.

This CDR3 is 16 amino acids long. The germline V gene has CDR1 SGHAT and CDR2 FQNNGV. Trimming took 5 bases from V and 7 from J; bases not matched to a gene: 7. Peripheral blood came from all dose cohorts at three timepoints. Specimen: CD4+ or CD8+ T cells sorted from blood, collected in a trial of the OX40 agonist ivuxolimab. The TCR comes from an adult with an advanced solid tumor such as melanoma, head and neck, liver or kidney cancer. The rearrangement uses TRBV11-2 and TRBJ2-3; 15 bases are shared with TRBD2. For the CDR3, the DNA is TGTGCCAGCAGCGAAGGACTAGCGGGAGGGGGCCATACGCAGTATTTT. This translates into CASSEGLAGGGHTQYF.